This TCR beta chain was obtained from a study of T cells in Graves' hyperthyroidism and ophthalmopathy. Germline V lookup: CDR1 SEHNR, CDR2 FQNEAQ (reference sequence). This CDR3 is built from 15 residues. V was pared by 1 base and J by 4 bases, with 10 bases between. The investigators amplified TCR beta CDR3 regions from RNA transcripts. In the first-round RT-PCR of the TCR CDR3, the HTBI primer set was used. MiXCR, run by TCRdb on the multiplex PCR reads, gives a single entry per CDR3 protein. Of about 300,000 distinct CDR3 sequences in the sample, about an eighth were seen once. Ten or more counts support this clonotype. Using more than 8 ml of fresh peripheral blood, PBMCs were prepared.

The origin of this receptor is a woman aged 25 to 39 with Graves' hyperthyroidism that later progressed to Graves' ophthalmopathy. The gene calls are TRBV7-9 and TRBJ2-2, with a possible D match to TRBD1 (6 bases). Sequenced input: blood. The CDR3 sequence is CASSLETGSTGELFF. In DNA form, the CDR3 reads TGTGCCAGCAGCTTAGAAACAGGGAGCACCGGGGAGCTGTTTTTT.